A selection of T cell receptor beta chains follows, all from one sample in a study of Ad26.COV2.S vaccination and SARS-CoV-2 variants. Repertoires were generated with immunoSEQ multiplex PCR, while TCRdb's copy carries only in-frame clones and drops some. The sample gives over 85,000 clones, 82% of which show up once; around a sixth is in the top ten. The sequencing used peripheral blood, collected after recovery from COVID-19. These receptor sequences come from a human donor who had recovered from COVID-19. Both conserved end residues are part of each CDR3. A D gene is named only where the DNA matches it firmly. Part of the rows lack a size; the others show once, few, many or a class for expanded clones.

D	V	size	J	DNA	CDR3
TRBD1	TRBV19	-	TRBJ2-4	TGTGCCAGTAGTATAGGTGGGACAGTCCAAAACATTCAGTACTTC	CASSIGGTVQNIQYF
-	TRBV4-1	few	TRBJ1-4	TGCGCCAGCAGCGGAGGGGTAACTAATGAAAAACTGTTTTTT	CASSGGVTNEKLFF
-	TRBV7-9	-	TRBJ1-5	TGTGCCAGCAGCGGGAATGCAGGGAATACGGGCAATCAGCCCCAGCATTTT	CASSGNAGNTGNQPQHF
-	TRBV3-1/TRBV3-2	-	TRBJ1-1	TGTGCCAAAACCCAGACCTTGTACCCTGAAGCTTTCTTT	CAKTQTLYPEAFF
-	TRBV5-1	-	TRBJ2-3	TGCGCCAGCAGCTTGGGGCCGGGACCCGACACAGATACGCAGTATTTT	CASSLGPGPDTDTQYF
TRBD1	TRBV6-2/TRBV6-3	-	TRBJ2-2	TGTGCCAGCAGTTTGATAACAGGGGCTACCGGGGAGCTGTTTTTT	CASSLITGATGELFF
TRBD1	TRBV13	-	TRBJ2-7	TGTGCCAGCAGCTACTGGGACAGGGCCTACGAGCAGTACTTC	CASSYWDRAYEQYF
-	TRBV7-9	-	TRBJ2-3	TGTGCCAGCAGCTTAGATGGGCGGACCGGCACAGATACGCAGTATTTT	CASSLDGRTGTDTQYF
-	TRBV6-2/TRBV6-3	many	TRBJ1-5	TGTGCCAGCAGTTACCTGGAGGATAGCAATCAGCCCCAGCATTTT	CASSYLEDSNQPQHF
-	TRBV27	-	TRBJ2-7	TGTGCCAGCAGTTTGGGGTCTGCTAGCTCCTACGAGCAGTACTTC	CASSLGSASSYEQYF